A selection of T cell receptor beta chains follows, all from one sample in a study of blood T cell repertoires in COVID-19. Sequencing used immunoSEQ multiplex PCR; TCRdb keeps in-frame clones, though not all of them. This repertoire shows about half a million clones, approximately 83% found once; its top ten account for approximately 2.9%. The specimen was peripheral blood. The origin of the receptors is a human donor in a cohort sampled during active COVID-19. Both conserved end residues are part of each CDR3. A D gene is named only where the DNA matches it firmly. Expanded clones get a size class; other rows say once, few or many, or leave the size out.

>TRBV5-6|-|TRBJ2-1|-
TGTGCCAGCAGCGGGGGAGGTGGGGCCTACAATGAGCAGTTCTTC
CASSGGGGAYNEQFF
>TRBV2|-|TRBJ2-3|-
TGTGCCAGCAGTGAAGGGGCAGGGGGCACAGATACGCAGTATTTT
CASSEGAGGTDTQYF
>TRBV27|-|TRBJ1-2|-
TGTGCCAGCAGTTTATCGAGACAGAGATTCTATGGCTACACCTTC
CASSLSRQRFYGYTF
>TRBV6-6|-|TRBJ2-5|TRBD2
TGTGCCAGCTGGACTAGCGGGAGGGGACAGACCCAGTACTTC
CASWTSGRGQTQYF
>TRBV27|-|TRBJ1-6|TRBD1
TGTGCCAGCAGCCCTACAGGGGGACCGGATTCACCCCTCCACTTT
CASSPTGGPDSPLHF
>TRBV19|-|TRBJ2-7|-
TGTGCCAGTAGTATCGCACAGGCGGCTATTTACGAGCAGTACTTC
CASSIAQAAIYEQYF
>TRBV5-4|-|TRBJ2-3|-
TGTGCCAGCAGCTCCCGGGTAAGCACAGATACGCAGTATTTT
CASSSRVSTDTQYF
>TRBV3-1/TRBV3-2|once|TRBJ2-1|TRBD2
TGTGCCAGCAGCCAAGGACTAGCGGGATCGAGCGGGAATGAGCAGTTCTTC
CASSQGLAGSSGNEQFF
>TRBV19|once|TRBJ1-5|TRBD1
TGTGCCAGTAGTAAGGACAGGGGGCAGCCCCAGCATTTT
CASSKDRGQPQHF
>TRBV19|-|TRBJ2-1|TRBD2
TGTGCCAGTATAGGACGGTTGGGTGGCGGGAGTTCTGTTGATGAGCAGTTCTTC
CASIGRLGGGSSVDEQFF
>TRBV6-1|once|TRBJ2-1|-
TGTGCCAGCAGTGAGTCCAGGGACTCCTACAATGAGCAGTTCTTC
CASSESRDSYNEQFF
>TRBV30|-|TRBJ2-7|-
TGTGCCTGGAGTGCAGGGCCCGAGCAGTACTTC
CAWSAGPEQYF
>TRBV5-1|-|TRBJ1-1|-
TGCGCCAGCAGCGCGACGGACGGGAGTACTGAAGCTTTCTTT
CASSATDGSTEAFF
>TRBV28|-|TRBJ1-5|TRBD1
TGTGCCAGCAGTTTAGAACAGGGGGTGGGCAATCAGCCCCAGCATTTT
CASSLEQGVGNQPQHF
>TRBV2|-|TRBJ2-5|TRBD2
TGTGCCAGCAGTGAGAACTTAGCGGGAGTGGGAGAGACCCAGTACTTC
CASSENLAGVGETQYF
>TRBV30|-|TRBJ2-3|TRBD2
TGTGCCTGGAGTGTCGGGGGGGATACGCAGTATTTT
CAWSVGGDTQYF
>TRBV7-9|-|TRBJ1-6|-
TGTGCCAGCACCCCTACAGGCGAATCACCCCTCCACTTT
CASTPTGESPLHF
>TRBV6-5|once|TRBJ2-6|-
TGTGCCAGCAACACAGATCTTGGGGCCAACGTCCTGACTTTC
CASNTDLGANVLTF
>TRBV7-2|once|TRBJ2-7|-
TGTGCCAGCAGCTTGGGACTTATGAGCTCCTACGAGCAGTACTTC
CASSLGLMSSYEQYF
>TRBV19|many|TRBJ1-1|-
TGTGCCAGTAGTATGCTCCTTGGTAGTACGGGGAACACTGAAGCTTTCTTT
CASSMLLGSTGNTEAFF
>TRBV28|once|TRBJ2-6|-
TGTGCCAGCAGTCCCGCGACAGCTGGGGCCAACGTCCTGACTTTC
CASSPATAGANVLTF
>TRBV5-8|-|TRBJ2-7|-
TGTGCCAGCAGCTTGGGACAGCTCTACGAGCAGTACTTC
CASSLGQLYEQYF
>TRBV7-2|-|TRBJ1-4|-
TGTGCCAGCAGCCTCTTTTCAGGGGTAACTAATGAAAAACTGTTTTTT
CASSLFSGVTNEKLFF
>TRBV6-5|-|TRBJ2-1|-
TGTGCCACCACCCGTAGCGCGGGCTCCTACAATGAGCAGTTCTTC
CATTRSAGSYNEQFF
>TRBV3-1/TRBV3-2|-|TRBJ1-5|-
TGTGCCAGCAGCCCAGGACAACCAGGCAATCAGCCCCAGCATTTT
CASSPGQPGNQPQHF
>TRBV5-1|-|TRBJ2-3|TRBD1
TGCGCCAGCAGCTTGCTTGGGGGACAGGTATCAGCAGATACGCAGTATTTT
CASSLLGGQVSADTQYF
>TRBV5-1|-|TRBJ2-6|-
TGCGCCAGCAGCCCCGGGGGACAGCCGGGGGCCAACGTCCTGACTTTC
CASSPGGQPGANVLTF
>TRBV7-2|-|TRBJ1-2|TRBD1
TGTGCCAGCAGCTTGGCTGGGACAGGGGGCAGTGGCTACACCTTC
CASSLAGTGGSGYTF
>TRBV12-2|-|TRBJ1-2|-
TGTGCAAGTCGCTTAGAGGAGCACGCGGCGATTAACAAATTTATCTATGGCTACACCTTC
CASRLEEHAAINKFIYGYTF
>TRBV10-2|-|TRBJ2-7|TRBD1
TGCGCCAGTGGGACAGGGGGAGGGTACGAGCAGTACTTC
CASGTGGGYEQYF
>TRBV5-1|-|TRBJ1-2|-
TGCGCCAGCAGCTTGGGACTTTTTAACTATGGCTACACCTTC
CASSLGLFNYGYTF
>TRBV18|-|TRBJ2-1|TRBD2
TGTGCCAGCTCACCACGGGTGTTGGCTAGCGGGAGGACAAACAATGAGCAGTTCTTC
CASSPRVLASGRTNNEQFF
>TRBV27|-|TRBJ2-1|-
TGTGCCAGCAGTCGCGCGGAGCCCTACAATGAGCAGTTCTTC
CASSRAEPYNEQFF
>TRBV9|-|TRBJ2-2|TRBD1
TGTGCCAGCAGCGCCAGGGGGCTCGGCGGGGAGCTGTTTTTT
CASSARGLGGELFF
>TRBV5-1|few|TRBJ2-2|-
TGCGCCAGCAGCTTGGGACAGAACACCGGGGAGCTGTTTTTT
CASSLGQNTGELFF
>TRBV11-2|-|TRBJ2-2|TRBD1
TGTGCCAGCAGCCCACAGGGGGCCCGGAACACCGGGGAGCTGTTTTTT
CASSPQGARNTGELFF
>TRBV4-3|-|TRBJ1-1|-
TGCGCCAGCACTCCGGAGGGGGGAGGGCTACTCACTGAAGCTTTCTTT
CASTPEGGGLLTEAFF
>TRBV10-2|-|TRBJ2-2|-
TGCGCCAGCAGTCCGACAGGGGAGGGCGGGGAGCTGTTTTTT
CASSPTGEGGELFF
>TRBV3-1/TRBV3-2|-|TRBJ1-5|TRBD1
TGTGCCAGCAGCTCAGGCAGGGGGCTTAATCAGCCCCAGCATTTT
CASSSGRGLNQPQHF
>TRBV30|-|TRBJ2-2|TRBD1
TGTGCCTGGAAGGGACAGGCGGTCGGGGAGCTGTTTTTT
CAWKGQAVGELFF
>TRBV13|-|TRBJ1-3|TRBD1
TGTGCCAGCAGCCAACCCAGGGGGTCTGGAAACACCATATATTTT
CASSQPRGSGNTIYF
>TRBV6-2/TRBV6-3|-|TRBJ2-7|TRBD2
TGTGCCAGCAGTTACTCGACTAGCGGGCTGCAATCCTACGAGCAGTACTTC
CASSYSTSGLQSYEQYF
>TRBV10-3|-|TRBJ1-1|-
TGTGCCATCAGTGAGTCAAGGACACCGAACACTGAAGCTTTCTTT
CAISESRTPNTEAFF
>TRBV7-2|-|TRBJ1-1|-
TGTGCCAGCAGTCGGGGGGCAGAGGCTTTCTTT
CASSRGAEAFF
>TRBV3-1/TRBV3-2|-|TRBJ2-2|TRBD2
TGTGCCAGCAGCCAAGAAGGACTAGCGGGAGTTGTTAACACCGGGGAGCTGTTTTTT
CASSQEGLAGVVNTGELFF
>TRBV11-2|-|TRBJ1-2|-
TGTGCCAGCAGCTTAAACTTACAGGGATATGGCTACACCTTC
CASSLNLQGYGYTF
>TRBV19|-|TRBJ1-1|TRBD1
TGTGCCAGTAGTATATCGGCCAGGGGGCCGGCTGAAGCTTTCTTT
CASSISARGPAEAFF
>TRBV12-5|-|TRBJ2-5|TRBD2
TGTGCTAGTGGCCTGGGACTAGCGGAAGAGACCCAGTACTTC
CASGLGLAEETQYF
>TRBV9|-|TRBJ2-6|TRBD2
TGTGCCAGCAGCGTAGGAGCGGGAGTCTCTGGGGCCAACGTCCTGACTTTC
CASSVGAGVSGANVLTF
>TRBV11-2|-|TRBJ2-2|-
TGTGCCATCGGGACTTCTTGGGGTTCGGGGGAGCTGTTTTTT
CAIGTSWGSGELFF
>TRBV7-8|-|TRBJ1-4|TRBD1
TGTGCCAGCAGCTTCATGACAGGGGAGGACGAAAAACTGTTTTTT
CASSFMTGEDEKLFF
>TRBV10-3|-|TRBJ1-2|-
TGTGCCATCAGTGAGACCCGGACAGCCAACTATGGCTACACCTTC
CAISETRTANYGYTF
>TRBV4-1|few|TRBJ2-7|TRBD2
TGCGCCAGCAGCCAAGTGGCGGGAGGCTCCTACGAGCAGTACTTC
CASSQVAGGSYEQYF